These T cell receptor beta chains were read from a single sample in a study of shared clonotypes between healthy human individuals. Profiling relied on immunoSEQ multiplex PCR, and the TCRdb table lists in-frame clones only, not all of them. The table records about 1 million clones, 65% to 80% of them present only once. The sequencing input was memory CD4+ T cells sorted from blood. These receptors were collected from a man younger than 35 in good health. Each CDR3 is given with its conserved first and last residue. A D gene is named only where the DNA matches it firmly. Clone size, where shown, is once, few, many, or a class for clones that have expanded.

V gene	clone size	J gene	D gene	CDR3 DNA	CDR3 protein
TRBV28	NA	TRBJ2-7	NA	TGTGCCAGCAGTTTATGGCAGACCTACTACGAGCAGTACTTC	CASSLWQTYYEQYF
TRBV6-1	NA	TRBJ2-5	NA	TGTGCCAGCAGTGGCTCGACAGTGAGTCAAGAGACCCAGTACTTC	CASSGSTVSQETQYF
TRBV11-2	NA	TRBJ2-1	NA	TGTGCCAGCAGCTACGCTTCCTACAATGAGCAGTTCTTC	CASSYASYNEQFF
TRBV6-5	NA	TRBJ2-3	TRBD2	TGTGCCAGCAGTGGGACTAGCGGGGGAGGATATACGCAGTATTTT	CASSGTSGGGYTQYF
TRBV27	NA	TRBJ2-1	NA	TGTGCCAGCAGTCTCAGGGAGAACTCCTACAATGAGCAGTTCTTC	CASSLRENSYNEQFF
TRBV5-6	NA	TRBJ2-6	NA	TGTGCCAGCAGCTTGGCTCCCACAGGGAATGGGGCCAACGTCCTGACTTTC	CASSLAPTGNGANVLTF
TRBV9	NA	TRBJ2-3	TRBD1	TGTGCCAGCAGCGTAGGGGGACAGCTCACAGATACGCAGTATTTT	CASSVGGQLTDTQYF
TRBV30	once	TRBJ2-5	NA	TGTGCCTGGAGTAGACAGGTCCCGGAGACCCAGTACTTC	CAWSRQVPETQYF
TRBV4-1	many	TRBJ2-1	NA	TGCGCCAGCAGCCATCCTCTGACCAGAAATGAGCAGTTCTTC	CASSHPLTRNEQFF
TRBV7-2	NA	TRBJ1-2	NA	TGTGCCAGCAGCTTAACTCAATCGCGGAATGGCTACACCTTC	CASSLTQSRNGYTF
TRBV6-5	NA	TRBJ2-7	TRBD2	TGTGCCAGCAGTTACCCGGGACTAGCCGTCCACGAGCAGTACTTC	CASSYPGLAVHEQYF
TRBV28	once	TRBJ1-1	NA	TGTGCCAGCTCGGAGGGCTTCAACACTGAAGCTTTCTTT	CASSEGFNTEAFF
TRBV7-3	NA	TRBJ2-1	NA	TGTGCCAGCAGCTTAAGCGGCTCCTACAATGAGCAGTTCTTC	CASSLSGSYNEQFF
TRBV10-3	NA	TRBJ2-2	TRBD1	TGTGCCATCAGTGCTGGGACAGCGAACACCGGGGAGCTGTTTTTT	CAISAGTANTGELFF
TRBV7-2	NA	TRBJ1-5	NA	TGTGCCAGCAGTAGAGACAATCAGCCCCAGCATTTT	CASSRDNQPQHF
TRBV28	once	TRBJ2-5	TRBD2	TGTGCCAGCAGTGGAAGCGGGAAGGGAGGTCAAGAGACCCAGTACTTC	CASSGSGKGGQETQYF
TRBV30	few	TRBJ1-1	NA	TGTGCCTGGAGTGTACTTGTGAACACTGAAGCTTTCTTT	CAWSVLVNTEAFF
TRBV30	many	TRBJ1-2	TRBD1	TGTGCCTGGAGTGTAGGCAGGGGGCGAGGCTACACCTTC	CAWSVGRGRGYTF